The 4 T cell receptor beta chains reported below all come from one sample, sequenced in a study of cytomegalovirus exposure and HLA in healthy donors (TCRdb year 2017). Libraries were made using the immunoSEQ multiplex PCR assay. The multiplex PCR relied on a mix of 60 forward primers for TCR Vbeta segments and 13 reverse primers for TCR Jbeta segments. TCRdb mirrors the immuneACCESS table, restricted to in-frame sequences. Some clones are absent from its copies; in checked studies, under half trace to an unresolved V gene, and the reason for the others is unknown. In this sample the table shows some 150,000 clones, around 84% of which occur a single time. Over 2% of the sample is taken by the ten largest. Sequenced input: PBMCs. Receptors were obtained from a man in his forties or fifties in good health and CMV-seronegative.

The chain has TRBV30 and TRBJ1-4; no definite D call. Trimming took off 2 bases at V and 5 bases at J, with 12 bases between the two ends. The length of the CDR3 is 14 residues. CDR1 is GTSNPN and CDR2 is SVGIG in the germline V gene (reference sequence). The CDR3 DNA follows: TGTGCCTGGAGTATTACGGGAATAAATGAAAAACTGTTTTTT. Translated: CAWSITGINEKLFF.

The chain links TRBV6-1 to TRBJ2-2, with 9 bases matching TRBD2. With 4 bases clipped from V and 9 bases from J, the junction kept 6 bases outside the gene matches. Germline CDR1 reads MNHNS; CDR2 reads SASEGT. The CDR3 spans 14 residues. The CDR3 protein is CASSASGGPWELFF. CDR3 bases: TGTGCCAGCAGTGCCAGCGGGGGGCCGTGGGAGCTGTTTTTT.

This clone has only a few counts. V gene TRBV4-2 combines with J gene TRBJ2-7; weak D call: TRBD2 (6 bases). V was pared by 3 bases and J by 4 bases, with 10 bases between. This CDR3 is 13 amino acids long. CDR1 LGHNA and CDR2 YNFKEQ come from the germline V gene. The CDR3 DNA reads as TGTGCCAGCAGCCAGGCACGGGAGTACGAGCAGTACTTC. Translating gives CASSQAREYEQYF.

The chain uses TRBV6-1 and TRBJ2-1; 10 bases line up with TRBD2. The CDR3 totals 15 residues. Germline loops: CDR1 MNHNS, CDR2 SASEGT. Trimming cost V 8 bases and J 4 bases; bases outside gene matches: 8. The DNA for the CDR3 is TGTGCCAGCGGGAGCCTAGCGGGGGCATACAATGAGCAGTTCTTC. It translates to CASGSLAGAYNEQFF.